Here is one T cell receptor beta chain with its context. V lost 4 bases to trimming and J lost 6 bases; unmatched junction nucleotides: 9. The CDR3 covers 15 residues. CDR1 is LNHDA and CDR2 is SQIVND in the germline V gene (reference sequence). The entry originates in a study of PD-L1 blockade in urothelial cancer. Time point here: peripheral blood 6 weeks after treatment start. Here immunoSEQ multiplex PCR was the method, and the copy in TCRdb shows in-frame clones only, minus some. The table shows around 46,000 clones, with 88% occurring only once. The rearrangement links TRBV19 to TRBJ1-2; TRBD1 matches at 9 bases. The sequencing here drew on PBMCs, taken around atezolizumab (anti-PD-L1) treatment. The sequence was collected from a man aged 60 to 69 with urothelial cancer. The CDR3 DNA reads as TGTGCCAGTAGTACCCTTACAGGGGGCGCGAATGGCTACACCTTC. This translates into CASSTLTGGANGYTF.